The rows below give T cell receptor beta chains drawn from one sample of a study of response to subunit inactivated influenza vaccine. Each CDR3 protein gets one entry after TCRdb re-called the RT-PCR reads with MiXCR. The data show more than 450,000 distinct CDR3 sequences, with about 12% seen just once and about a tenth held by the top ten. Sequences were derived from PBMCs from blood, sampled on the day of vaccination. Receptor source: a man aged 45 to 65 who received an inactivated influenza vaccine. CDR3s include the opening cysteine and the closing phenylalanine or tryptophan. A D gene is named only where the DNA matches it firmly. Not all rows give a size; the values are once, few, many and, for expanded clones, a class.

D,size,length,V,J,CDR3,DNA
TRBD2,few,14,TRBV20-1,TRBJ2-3,CSADWTSGTDTQYF,TGCAGTGCTGATTGGACTAGCGGCACAGATACGCAGTATTTT
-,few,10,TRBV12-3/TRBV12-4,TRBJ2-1,CASATGVQFF,TGTGCCAGCGCCACTGGGGTGCAGTTCTTC
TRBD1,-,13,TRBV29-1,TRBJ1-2,CSVEQQGAYGYTF,TGCAGCGTTGAACAACAGGGGGCCTATGGCTACACCTTC
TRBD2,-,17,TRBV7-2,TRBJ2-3,CASSSNGLAGGRDTQYF,TGTGCCAGCAGCTCGAACGGACTAGCGGGAGGTCGAGATACGCAGTATTTT
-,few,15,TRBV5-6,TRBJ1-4,CASSLWNRVEEKLFF,TGTGCCAGCAGCTTGTGGAACAGGGTGGAAGAAAAACTGTTTTTT
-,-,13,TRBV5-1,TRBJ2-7,CASSLELGYEQYF,TGCGCCAGCAGCTTGGAGTTGGGCTACGAGCAGTACTTC
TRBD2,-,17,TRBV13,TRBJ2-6,CASRYLAGGSGANVLTF,TGTGCCAGCAGATACCTAGCGGGAGGGTCTGGGGCCAACGTCCTGACTTTC
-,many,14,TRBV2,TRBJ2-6,CASSGGNGANVLTF,TGTGCCAGCAGTGGAGGAAACGGGGCCAACGTCCTGACTTTC
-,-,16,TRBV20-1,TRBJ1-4,CSAAAGGVGANEKLFF,TGCAGTGCGGCGGCGGGGGGGGTCGGGGCTAATGAAAAACTGTTTTTT
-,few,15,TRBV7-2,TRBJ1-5,CASSLMGGTGQPQHF,TGTGCCAGCAGCTTGATGGGGGGTACTGGGCAGCCCCAGCATTTT
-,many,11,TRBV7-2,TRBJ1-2,CASSLDYGYTF,TGTGCCAGCAGCCTCGACTATGGCTACACCTTC
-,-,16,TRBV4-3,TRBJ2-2,CASSTVNGRNTGELFF,TGCGCCAGCAGCACAGTAAACGGGCGGAACACCGGGGAGCTGTTTTTT
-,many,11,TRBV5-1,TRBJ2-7,CASSSSYEQYF,TGTGCCAGCAGCTCCTCATACGAGCAGTACTTC
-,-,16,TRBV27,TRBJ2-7,CASSSYQTGGTYEQYF,TGTGCCAGCAGTTCCTACCAGACAGGCGGAACCTACGAGCAGTACTTC
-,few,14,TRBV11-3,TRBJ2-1,CASSLAFRGSEQFF,TGTGCCAGCAGCTTAGCCTTCAGGGGAAGTGAGCAGTTCTTC
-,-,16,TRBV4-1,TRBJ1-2,CASSQDNGSPYYGYTF,TGCGCCAGCAGCCAAGATAATGGCAGCCCCTACTATGGCTACACCTTC
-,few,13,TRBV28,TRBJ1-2,CASATPRNYGYTF,TGTGCCAGCGCGACGCCCCGTAACTATGGCTACACCTTC
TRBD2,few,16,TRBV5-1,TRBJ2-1,CASSLLSGRAVNEQFF,TGCGCCAGCAGCTTGTTGAGCGGGAGGGCCGTTAATGAGCAGTTCTTC
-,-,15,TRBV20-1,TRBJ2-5,CSADPGRGQQETQYF,TGCAGTGCTGACCCTGGTAGAGGGCAACAAGAGACCCAGTACTTC